This section outlines one T cell receptor (beta chain) sequence together with its context. Antigen: not known. The record originates from a study of cytomegalovirus exposure and HLA in healthy donors. Study-wide results and caveats: DRB1 showed the most TCR associations and HLA-C the fewest in a later analysis, as rates varied by HLA locus. CMV antigen specificity of three CMV-associated chains was confirmed in vitro.

Primers included in the PCR were 60 Vbeta and 13 Jbeta primers. Only in-frame clones appear in the TCRdb table, and some are missing; sequencing was by immunoSEQ multiplex PCR. The sample holds about 200,000 clones; 87% are singletons and the top ten take roughly 1.3%. This CDR3 spans 14 amino acids. Germline CDR1 SGDLS, CDR2 YYNGEE. V lost 5 bases to trimming and J lost 4 bases; unmatched junction nucleotides: 7. This clonotype was sampled from a young man in good health and CMV-seronegative. Sequenced material: PBMCs. The chain is built from TRBV9 and TRBJ1-2; TRBD1 agrees at 8 bases. The CDR3 region is CASRSAGGSYGYTF. In DNA form, the CDR3 reads TGTGCCAGCAGGTCAGCAGGGGGCAGCTATGGCTACACCTTC.